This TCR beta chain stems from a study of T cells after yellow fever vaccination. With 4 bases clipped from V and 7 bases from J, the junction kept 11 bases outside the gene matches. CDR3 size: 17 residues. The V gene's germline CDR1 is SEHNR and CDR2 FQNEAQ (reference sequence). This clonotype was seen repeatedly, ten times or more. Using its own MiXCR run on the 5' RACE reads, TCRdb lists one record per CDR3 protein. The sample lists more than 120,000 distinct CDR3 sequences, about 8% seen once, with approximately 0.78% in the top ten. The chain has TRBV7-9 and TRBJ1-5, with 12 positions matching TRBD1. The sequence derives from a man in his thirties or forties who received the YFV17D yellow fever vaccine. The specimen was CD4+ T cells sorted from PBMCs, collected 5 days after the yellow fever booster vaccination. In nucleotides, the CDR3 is TGTGCCAGCAGCTCCCACGGGACAGGGGGCTTAGCGCAGCCCCAGCATTTT. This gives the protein CASSSHGTGGLAQPQHF.